This entry concerns a single T cell receptor beta chain. The antigen is unknown. Assay: immunoSEQ multiplex PCR; the TCRdb copy retains only in-frame clones and omits some. The sample yields roughly 150,000 clones, around 88% seen once. The CDR3 contains 14 residues. V trimming: 3 bases; J trimming: 3 bases; junction bases outside the gene matches: 3. The germline CDR1 and CDR2 sequences are LNHDA and SQIVND (reference sequence). These data come from a study of T cell responses to AZD1222 COVID-19 vaccine. Notes on the study in general: CD4 TCRs covered the whole spike, strongest at regions 160-218 and 743-854. AZD1222 recipients seropositive at baseline numbered only five or six. Females outnumbered males among donors, who were mostly white British; clonal diversity was possibly underestimated.

The specimen comprised peripheral blood, sampled on day 0 of AZD1222 vaccination. This chain uses TRBV19 with TRBJ2-7, with 9 nucleotides matching TRBD1. This receptor was identified in an adult in good health. The CDR3 sequence: CASSMGTGYYEQYF. In DNA, the CDR3 is TGTGCCAGTAGTATGGGGACAGGGTACTACGAGCAGTACTTC.